Presented here are 31 T cell receptor beta chains from one specimen sequenced in a study of blood T cell repertoires in COVID-19. Profiled with immunoSEQ multiplex PCR; TCRdb holds only in-frame clones, not every one. The sample gives under 300,000 clones, over 80% of which show up once; more than 5.5% is in the top ten. Sequenced input: peripheral blood. Receptors originate from a human donor in a cohort sampled during active COVID-19.

The V gene is TRBV6-1, the J gene TRBJ2-3; the match to TRBD2 covers 10 bases. V shed 7 bases and J 3 bases; nucleotides not matched to a gene: 7. Germline CDR1 MNHNS, CDR2 SASEGT. The CDR3 consists of 15 residues. Here the CDR3 reads CASKDTSGITDTQYF. In DNA form, the CDR3 reads TGTGCCAGCAAGGATACTAGCGGGATAACAGATACGCAGTATTTT.

V usage is TRBV19 and J usage is TRBJ2-5, with TRBD1 as a possible D gene (6 bases). The CDR3 is 13 amino acids. Trimming removed 6 bases from V and 2 bases from J, with 10 bases in between. Germline CDR1 reads LNHDA; CDR2 reads SQIVND (reference sequence). CDR3 DNA sequence: TGTGCCAGTAGGGAACAGGGTCAAGAGACCCAGTACTTC. It translates to CASREQGQETQYF.

The V gene is TRBV18, the J gene TRBJ2-5; 10 bases fit TRBD1. This CDR3 comprises 16 residues. V shed 0 bases, J shed 5 bases, and the junction held 6 bases outside the gene matches. Germline CDR1 reads KGHSH; CDR2 reads LQKENI. In DNA, the CDR3 is TGTGCCAGCTCACCACCGATGACAGGGGGCCGGGAGACCCAGTACTTC. It yields the protein CASSPPMTGGRETQYF.

The rearrangement uses TRBV6-5 and TRBJ2-3; D not certain. Per the germline V gene, CDR1 is MNHEY and CDR2 is SVGAGI. With 8 bases removed from V and 6 bases from J, the gap between germline ends came to 15 bases. The CDR3 consists of 13 residues. CDR3 sequence: CASALFKADTQYF. The CDR3 coding sequence is TGTGCCAGCGCGCTATTTAAAGCGGATACGCAGTATTTT.

The genes are TRBV19 and TRBJ1-5, with a possible D match to TRBD1 (5 bases). The CDR3 has 16 amino acids. V was cut by 7 bases and J by 3 bases, with 19 bases left in between. CDR1 is LNHDA and CDR2 is SQIVND in the germline V gene (reference sequence). Here the CDR3 reads CASKVFPEGDNQPQHF. DNA of the CDR3: TGTGCCAGTAAAGTATTTCCCGAAGGGGACAATCAGCCCCAGCATTTT.

This clone was found once. The genes are TRBV3-1 (or the pseudogene TRBV3-2) and TRBJ2-7, with TRBD2 as a possible D gene (5 bases). The CDR3 extends over 14 amino acids. Germline CDR1 LGHDT, CDR2 YNNKEL (reference sequence). V was cut by 4 bases and J by 7 bases, with 17 bases left in between. The CDR3 here is CASSRGQVGWEQYF. The CDR3 DNA is TGTGCCAGCAGCCGCGGGCAGGTGGGGTGGGAGCAGTACTTC.

This rearrangement joins TRBV14 to TRBJ2-7; 9 nucleotides match TRBD1. The V segment lost 5 bases and the J segment 1 base; nucleotides outside the gene matches: 15. CDR3 size: 18 residues. Germline V gene sequence: CDR1 SGHDN, CDR2 FVKESK. CDR3 in DNA: TGTGCCAGCAGCTTACGGGGGAAGTACGGGACAGGGTCCTACGAGCAGTACTTC. Translation gives CASSLRGKYGTGSYEQYF. The whole variable domain, filled in from reference TRBV14 and TRBJ2-7, reads EAGVTQFPSHSVIEKGQTVTLRCDPISGHDNLYWYRRVMGKEIKFLLHFVKESKQDESGMPNNRFLAERTGGTYSTLKVQPAELEDSGVYFCASSLRGKYGTGSYEQYFGPGTRLTVT.

The chain uses TRBV21-1 and TRBJ2-5; the DNA was not used to check the table's D call, TRBD2. TRBV21-1 is a known pseudogene. The CDR3 runs to 17 residues. The CDR3 protein is CASSKKGASGSQETQYF. As DNA, the CDR3 is TGTGCCAGCAGCAAAAAGGGGGCTAGCGGGAGTCAAGAGACCCAGTACTTC.

The chain recombines TRBV18 with TRBJ1-1; TRBD1 aligns across 8 bases. V trimming: 3 bases; J trimming: 0 bases; junction bases outside the gene matches: 3. The CDR3 covers 15 residues. Germline-derived CDR1 and CDR2 are KGHSH and LQKENI. The DNA of the CDR3 is TGTGCCAGCTCACCCCAGACAGGGGTGAACACTGAAGCTTTCTTT. As protein: CASSPQTGVNTEAFF.

This chain links TRBV29-1 with TRBJ2-3, with D perhaps matching TRBD2 (6 bases). Trimming stripped 2 bases from V and 2 bases from J, with 8 bases between. The CDR3 consists of 13 residues. CDR1 SQVTM and CDR2 ANQGSEA come from the germline V gene. The CDR3 nucleotides are TGCAGCGTTGAACAGGGACTCACAGATACGCAGTATTTT. This encodes CSVEQGLTDTQYF.

This CDR3 is CASRTTGTQGYTF. The CDR3 bases are TGTGCCAGCAGAACTACAGGGACGCAAGGCTACACCTTC. The chain is built from TRBV12-3 or TRBV12-4 and TRBJ1-2; maybe TRBD1 (6 bases). The CDR3 spans 13 residues. Deletions cut 6 bases from V and 8 bases from J, with 16 bases between.

This clone appeared once. The chain carries TRBV6-5 and TRBJ2-1, with a possible D match to TRBD1 (6 bases). The V gene lost 4 bases and the J gene lost 6 bases, with 10 bases spanning the gap. The V gene's germline CDR1 is MNHEY and CDR2 SVGAGI. The CDR3 has 13 residues. CDR3 residues: CASSSFRGNEQFF. CDR3 in DNA: TGTGCCAGCAGTTCCTTCAGGGGCAATGAGCAGTTCTTC.

This clone was recorded once. J is TRBJ1-5 and V is TRBV19; 7 bases agree with TRBD1. Germline CDR1 and CDR2: LNHDA and SQIVND (reference sequence). Germline trimming cut 4 bases from V and 4 bases from J; bases unmatched to any gene: 7. The CDR3 runs to 15 residues. The chain's CDR3 is CASSKPGQRNQPQHF. For the CDR3, the DNA is TGTGCCAGTAGTAAACCGGGACAGAGGAATCAGCCCCAGCATTTT.

J is TRBJ1-2 and V is TRBV7-2, with 7 bases matching TRBD1. Germline CDR1 and CDR2: SGHTA and FQGNSA. The CDR3 consists of 14 residues. The V segment lost 5 bases and the J segment 4 bases; nucleotides outside the gene matches: 7. This chain's CDR3 is CASSTQTGFYGYTF. CDR3 nucleotides: TGTGCCAGCAGCACCCAGACAGGGTTCTATGGCTACACCTTC.

This clone was counted only a few times. The V call is TRBV9, the J call TRBJ1-6; a weak D match, TRBD1 (5 bases). The CDR3 length is 15 residues. The V gene's germline CDR1 is SGDLS and CDR2 YYNGEE. V lost 0 bases, J lost 9 bases, and 13 bases lay in between. The CDR3 DNA reads as TGTGCCAGCAGCGTAGGGGGACCGGAGGGTTCACCCCTCCACTTT. Its protein product is CASSVGGPEGSPLHF.

This clone was picked up a small number of times. The rearrangement uses TRBV29-1 and TRBJ2-4, with D possibly matching TRBD2 (6 bases). Germline lookup yields CDR1 SQVTM and CDR2 ANQGSEA. V lost 7 bases and J 0 bases, leaving 16 bases between the germline ends. The CDR3 totals 15 residues. CDR3 loop: CSASERVLAKNIQYF. The CDR3 DNA follows: TGCAGCGCCTCGGAGCGGGTCCTAGCCAAAAACATTCAGTACTTC.

This clone is a singleton in its sample. The chain recombines TRBV9 with TRBJ1-3; D is undetermined. There are 12 residues in the CDR3. V lost 7 bases and J 8 bases, leaving 13 bases between the germline ends. Per germline, CDR1 SGDLS and CDR2 YYNGEE. The CDR3 is CASGRDADTIYF. The DNA of the CDR3 is TGTGCCAGCGGGCGGGATGCAGACACCATATATTTT.

CDR3 region: CASRGTVGYTF. CDR3 coding DNA: TGTGCCAGCAGGGGGACAGTGGGCTACACCTTC. The V and J genes are TRBV2 and TRBJ1-2; TRBD1 matches at 7 bases. The CDR3 totals 11 residues. J was trimmed by 8 bases and V by 6 bases; bases with no gene match: 3. Looked up from germline, CDR1 is SNHLY and CDR2 is FYNNEI.

The chain has TRBV11-2 and TRBJ2-7; 10 nucleotides match TRBD2. Germline values: CDR1 SGHAT, CDR2 FQNNGV. This CDR3 is 14 amino acids long. The V gene end was trimmed by 9 bases and the J gene end by 6 bases; junction bases not matched to a gene: 11. The CDR3 bases are TGTGCCAGTTCTAGGAGCGGGAGGGCCAGCGAGCAGTACTTC. It encodes CASSRSGRASEQYF.

The chain combines TRBV6-6 with TRBJ2-3; TRBD2 agrees at 9 bases. In germline, CDR1 is MNHNY, CDR2 SVGAGI (reference sequence). Germline trimming cut 7 bases from V and 4 bases from J; bases unmatched to any gene: 9. This CDR3 contains 15 residues. CDR3 bases: TGTGCCAGCACGATAGGGGCGGGAGGGGCAGATACGCAGTATTTT. It specifies CASTIGAGGADTQYF.

V is TRBV5-6 and J is TRBJ1-1; D may be TRBD1 (5 bases). V was shortened by 6 bases and J by 3 bases, with 12 bases between the two germline ends. The germline gives CDR1 SGHDT, CDR2 YYEEEE. The CDR3 length is 13 residues. CDR3 nucleotides: TGTGCCAGCACCAGGGTTAGGGACACTGAAGCTTTCTTT. Amino acid sequence: CASTRVRDTEAFF.

This clone was observed once. The chain recombines TRBV5-1 with TRBJ1-1; D is possibly TRBD1 (6 bases). The germline V and J ends were trimmed by 2 bases and 3 bases, with 8 bases remaining between them. The CDR3 consists of 13 residues. CDR1 SGHRS and CDR2 YFSETQ come from the germline V gene. CDR3 region: CASSFEGDTEAFF. CDR3 DNA sequence: TGCGCCAGCAGCTTTGAGGGGGACACTGAAGCTTTCTTT. Variable domain in full (rest from reference TRBV5-1 and TRBJ1-1): KAGVTQTPRYLIKTRGQQVTLSCSPISGHRSVSWYQQTPGQGLQFLFEYFSETQRNKGNFPGRFSGRQFSNSRSEMNVSTLELGDSALYLCASSFEGDTEAFFGQGTRLTVV.

This chain joins TRBV10-3 and TRBJ2-5; 7 bases agree with TRBD2. Per the germline V gene, CDR1 is ENHRY and CDR2 is SYGVKD. The trim removed 3 bases at V and 5 bases at J, leaving 9 bases unmatched. The CDR3 contains 15 residues. CDR3: CAISDMGGMQETQYF. The CDR3 DNA reads TGTGCCATCAGTGATATGGGGGGGATGCAGGAGACCCAGTACTTC.

CDR3 sequence (DNA): TGTGCCAGCAGCTTATGGGCCACAACTAATGAAAAACTGTTTTTT. This sequence encodes CASSLWATTNEKLFF. The genes are TRBV7-2 and TRBJ1-4; the D is unclear. The germline V and J ends were trimmed by 2 bases and 0 bases, with 7 bases remaining between them. CDR1 SGHTA and CDR2 FQGNSA come from the germline V gene. The length of the CDR3 is 15 residues.

V usage is TRBV5-4 and J usage is TRBJ1-2, with TRBD1 matching over 7 bases. CDR3 size: 14 residues. V was clipped by 6 bases and J by 7 bases; unmatched bases: 12. Germline V CDR1 and CDR2: SGHNT, YYREEE (reference sequence). The CDR3 loop is CASTSNRGDSGYTF. CDR3 DNA: TGTGCCAGCACCTCTAACAGGGGAGATTCTGGCTACACCTTC.

The chain couples TRBV27 to TRBJ1-1; weak D call: TRBD1 (6 bases). V dropped 0 bases and J dropped 11 bases, with 16 bases sitting between them. The CDR3 runs to 14 residues. Germline values: CDR1 MNHEY, CDR2 SMNVEV (reference sequence). CDR3 loop: CASSLSGGGRAAFF. CDR3 coding DNA: TGTGCCAGCAGTTTATCAGGGGGGGGTAGGGCGGCTTTCTTT.

This clone turned up a few times. The chain combines TRBV15 with TRBJ2-2; D is uncertain. The CDR3 runs 12 residues. Deletions cut 8 bases from V and 7 bases from J, with 11 bases between. The V gene's germline CDR1 is LNHNV and CDR2 YYDKDF (reference sequence). This chain's CDR3 is CATARESGELFF. As DNA, the CDR3 is TGTGCCACCGCAAGAGAGAGCGGGGAGCTGTTTTTT.

The table lists this clone with a few counts. The chain employs TRBV19 and TRBJ1-5; no firm D call. Trimming shortened V by 6 bases and J by 5 bases, and 8 bases separated the two germline ends. CDR1 and CDR2 from the germline V gene are LNHDA and SQIVND (reference sequence). The CDR3 consists of 12 residues. CDR3 sequence: CASRKGDQPQHF. DNA of the CDR3: TGTGCCAGTAGGAAGGGAGATCAGCCCCAGCATTTT. Together with reference TRBV19 and TRBJ1-5, the CDR3 gives the full variable domain: DGGITQSPKYLFRKEGQNVTLSCEQNLNHDAMYWYRQDPGQGLRLIYYSQIVNDFQKGDIAEGYSVSREKKESFPLTVTSAQKNPTAFYLCASRKGDQPQHFGDGTRLSIL.

This chain links TRBV2 with TRBJ2-7; the D gene is possibly TRBD1 (6 bases). Germline V gene data show CDR1 as SNHLY and CDR2 as FYNNEI. This CDR3 region has 12 residues. With 5 bases removed from V and 6 bases from J, the gap between germline ends came to 11 bases. CDR3 nucleotides: TGTGCCAGCAGTCAACAGGGTTCCGAGCAGTACTTC. This gives the protein CASSQQGSEQYF.

The CDR3 sequence is CASSVGRDRAYEQYF. In nucleotides, the CDR3 is TGTGCCAGCAGTGTCGGCCGGGACAGAGCCTACGAGCAGTACTTC. The genes are TRBV6-6 and TRBJ2-7; 7 bases map to TRBD1. There are 15 residues in the CDR3. After removal of 5 bases from V and 2 bases from J, the junction contained 9 bases not matched to a gene. CDR1 MNHNY and CDR2 SVGAGI come from the germline V gene (reference sequence).

The V call is TRBV28, the J call TRBJ2-1, with TRBD1 identical over 10 bases. J was trimmed by 7 bases and V by 5 bases; bases with no gene match: 8. This CDR3 has 15 amino acids. The germline V gene has CDR1 MDHEN and CDR2 SYDVKM. The CDR3 DNA reads as TGTGCCAGCAGTGCAGAGACAGGGGGCAATAATGAGCAGTTCTTC. It encodes CASSAETGGNNEQFF.